This TCR beta chain was found in a study of Graves' ophthalmopathy and Graves' hyperthyroidism. Study information: The term stable hyperthyroidism indicated an absence of ophthalmopathy within 18 months of follow-up.

Each diagnosis was determined on the basis of clinical symptoms, serum thyroxine, TRAb, thyroid ultrasound and orbital computed tomography. Study-level points and caveats: Thyroid clonotypes that were expanded above 0.001 frequency mostly also appeared in blood.

In regard to this clonotype: Its specificity is not known. This sequence may be a read error, since a much larger clone differs from it by one base.

Amplified material comprised TCR beta CDR3 regions derived from RNA transcripts. First-round RT-PCR employed HTBI primers, with a second-round multiplex PCR after it. TCRdb ran MiXCR on the multiplex PCR reads and lists one entry per CDR3 protein. Here the sample spans 1 million to 1.3 million distinct CDR3 sequences, roughly two fifths being singletons. Germline CDR1 is LNHDA and CDR2 is SQIVND (reference sequence). The CDR3 spans 16 residues. The chain recombines TRBV19 with TRBJ1-4; 7 bases agree with TRBD1. Sequencing input: peripheral blood or thyroid tissue (not recorded which). This receptor was obtained from an adult man with Graves' hyperthyroidism. CDR3 nucleotides: TGTGCCAGTAGTACGGGACAGTTTGCAACTAATGAAAAACCGTTTTTT. This encodes CASSTGQFATNEKPFF.